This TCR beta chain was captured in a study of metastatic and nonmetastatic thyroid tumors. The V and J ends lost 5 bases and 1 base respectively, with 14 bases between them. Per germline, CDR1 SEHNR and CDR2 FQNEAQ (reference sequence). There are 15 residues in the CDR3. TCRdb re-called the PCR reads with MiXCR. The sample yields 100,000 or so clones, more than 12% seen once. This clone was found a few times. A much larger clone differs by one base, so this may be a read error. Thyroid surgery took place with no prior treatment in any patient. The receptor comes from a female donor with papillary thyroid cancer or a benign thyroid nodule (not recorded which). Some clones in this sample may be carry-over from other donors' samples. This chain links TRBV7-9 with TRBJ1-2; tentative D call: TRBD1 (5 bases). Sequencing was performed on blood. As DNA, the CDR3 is TGTGCCAGCAGCCCCCTCGGACATCTTAACTATGGCTACACCTTC. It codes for CASSPLGHLNYGYTF.